This is a list of T cell receptor beta chains from one sample in a study of CD8 T cells in Susac syndrome. Via MiXCR, TCRdb re-called the immunoSEQ multiplex PCR reads, giving one row per CDR3 protein. In the table there are about 300,000 distinct CDR3 sequences, about 88% of which are singletons. Sequenced: CD8+ T cells from PBMCs. Receptors were obtained from a human donor with multiple sclerosis. The CDR3 runs from the conserved cysteine through the conserved F or W. Fields, in order: clone size, V gene, D gene, J gene, CDR3 protein, CDR3 DNA. D genes are given only for firm matches. For some rows the clone size is stated as once, few or many, or as a class when expanded; others skip it.

NA	TRBV5-1	TRBD1	TRBJ1-1	CASSSGTGHTEAFF	TGCGCCAGCAGTTCCGGGACAGGGCACACTGAAGCTTTCTTT
NA	TRBV7-2	NA	TRBJ2-5	CASSPGVDGETQYF	TGTGCCAGCAGCCCAGGGGTGGATGGGGAGACCCAGTACTTC
NA	TRBV2	TRBD1	TRBJ2-3	CASSSPGQDTDTQYF	TGTGCCAGCAGTTCTCCGGGACAGGATACAGATACGCAGTATTTT
NA	TRBV20-1	NA	TRBJ2-7	CSATTGLYEQYF	TGCAGTGCTACTACAGGGCTATACGAGCAGTACTTC
NA	TRBV30	NA	TRBJ2-1	CAWSYGIPDNEQFF	TGTGCCTGGAGTTACGGGATCCCGGACAATGAGCAGTTCTTC
NA	TRBV20-1	NA	TRBJ2-7	CSASGSDLSYEQYF	TGCAGTGCTAGTGGATCAGACCTTAGTTACGAGCAGTACTTC
NA	TRBV12-3/TRBV12-4	TRBD1	TRBJ2-1	CASSLRGQGFEQFF	TGTGCCAGCAGTTTAAGGGGACAGGGGTTTGAGCAGTTCTTC
NA	TRBV19	NA	TRBJ2-3	CASSRGVGGPSTDTQYF	TGTGCCAGTAGTAGGGGGGTCGGGGGCCCCTCCACAGATACGCAGTATTTT
NA	TRBV5-1	NA	TRBJ1-1	CASSLDWGGGTEAFF	TGCGCCAGCAGCTTGGATTGGGGAGGTGGCACTGAAGCTTTCTTT
few	TRBV6-4	TRBD1	TRBJ2-7	CASSGHRGRGSYEQYF	TGTGCCAGCAGTGGCCACAGGGGGCGCGGGAGCTACGAGCAGTACTTC
NA	TRBV28	NA	TRBJ2-7	CASSFWDSSFYEQYF	TGTGCCAGCAGTTTTTGGGACTCTTCCTTCTACGAGCAGTACTTC
NA	TRBV19	NA	TRBJ1-2	CASSPVSYGYTF	TGTGCCAGTAGTCCGGTCTCCTATGGCTACACCTTC
NA	TRBV13	TRBD2	TRBJ2-2	CASSPGLAGLSNTGELFF	TGTGCCAGCAGCCCGGGACTAGCGGGGTTGTCTAACACCGGGGAGCTGTTTTTT
NA	TRBV27	NA	TRBJ2-2	CASSLLPGTGELFF	TGTGCCAGCAGTTTACTACCCGGCACCGGGGAGCTGTTTTTT
NA	TRBV4-3	TRBD2	TRBJ2-1	CASSQGQRERLVDEQFF	TGCGCCAGCAGCCAAGGTCAGCGGGAAAGGTTGGTCGATGAGCAGTTCTTC
NA	TRBV19	NA	TRBJ2-2	CASSIGVGELFF	TGTGCCAGTAGTATTGGAGTTGGGGAGCTGTTTTTT
few	TRBV7-9	NA	TRBJ2-5	CASSLGADRTQYF	TGTGCCAGCAGCTTAGGGGCAGACAGAACCCAGTACTTC
NA	TRBV14	TRBD2	TRBJ2-4	CASSQVGSGEDIQYF	TGTGCCAGCAGCCAAGTAGGTAGCGGGGAGGACATTCAGTACTTC
NA	TRBV21-1	NA	TRBJ2-5	CASSTGPSGEETQYF	TGTGCCAGCAGCACCGGGCCTAGCGGGGAAGAGACCCAGTACTTC
few	TRBV11-3	NA	TRBJ2-7	CASSSHSSLGVYF	TGTGCCAGCAGCTCGCACTCGAGCCTTGGGGTGTACTTC
NA	TRBV10-3	NA	TRBJ2-7	CAISEPGLSYEQYF	TGTGCCATCAGTGAGCCGGGGTTATCCTACGAGCAGTACTTC
NA	TRBV11-2	NA	TRBJ2-7	CASSFPRTTYEQYF	TGTGCCAGCAGCTTCCCTAGGACCACCTACGAGCAGTACTTC
NA	TRBV20-1	NA	TRBJ1-5	CSARDLERVNQPQHF	TGCAGTGCTAGAGATCTAGAACGGGTAAATCAGCCCCAGCATTTT
NA	TRBV27	TRBD2	TRBJ2-1	CASSFAVPQRIAGAEQFF	TGTGCCAGCAGTTTTGCGGTTCCACAAAGAATAGCGGGAGCTGAGCAGTTCTTC
NA	TRBV9	NA	TRBJ2-1	CASTDARGSYNEQFF	TGTGCCAGCACCGACGCGCGGGGCTCCTACAATGAGCAGTTCTTC
NA	TRBV28	NA	TRBJ2-7	CASSLGPAQGTYEQYF	TGTGCCAGCAGTTTGGGCCCGGCGCAGGGGACCTACGAGCAGTACTTC
NA	TRBV24-1	NA	TRBJ2-3	CATDPPSTDTQYF	TGTGCCACCGACCCGCCTAGCACAGATACGCAGTATTTT
NA	TRBV10-3	TRBD1	TRBJ2-1	CAISEWTGGYNEQFF	TGTGCCATCAGTGAATGGACAGGGGGCTACAATGAGCAGTTCTTC
NA	TRBV28	NA	TRBJ2-6	CASSLAFGANVLTF	TGTGCCAGCAGTTTGGCCTTCGGGGCCAACGTCCTGACTTTC
NA	TRBV7-6	TRBD2	TRBJ2-7	CASSPEREGYEQYF	TGTGCCAGCAGCCCGGAGAGGGAGGGCTACGAGCAGTACTTC
once	TRBV7-9	NA	TRBJ2-1	CASRGSTGLYNEQFF	TGTGCCAGCAGGGGGTCGACGGGTTTATACAATGAGCAGTTCTTC